The sequence of this TCR beta chain was determined in a study of shared clonotypes between healthy human individuals. V was cut by 6 bases and J by 4 bases, with 9 bases left in between. Germline V gives CDR1 MNHEY, CDR2 SMNVEV (reference sequence). The CDR3 runs 12 residues. The study, taken as a whole, reports: Even with large depth, rarefaction showed that sorted-subset sequencing was incomplete.

Regarding this clone: Its antigen is unknown.

At the deep level, the assay was run. The repertoire was sequenced with immunoSEQ multiplex PCR; TCRdb's copy has only in-frame clones and lacks some. The sample consists of fewer than 400,000 clones, around 74% of them appearing once. Sequencing was performed on memory CD4+ T cells sorted from blood. Subset here: CD45RA-negative fraction. The sequence came from a man aged 30-40 years in good health. This chain joins TRBV27 and TRBJ2-5, with D possibly TRBD1 on 6 matching bases. The DNA of the CDR3 is TGTGCCAGCAGACAGGGTGGAGAGACCCAGTACTTC. It encodes CASRQGGETQYF.